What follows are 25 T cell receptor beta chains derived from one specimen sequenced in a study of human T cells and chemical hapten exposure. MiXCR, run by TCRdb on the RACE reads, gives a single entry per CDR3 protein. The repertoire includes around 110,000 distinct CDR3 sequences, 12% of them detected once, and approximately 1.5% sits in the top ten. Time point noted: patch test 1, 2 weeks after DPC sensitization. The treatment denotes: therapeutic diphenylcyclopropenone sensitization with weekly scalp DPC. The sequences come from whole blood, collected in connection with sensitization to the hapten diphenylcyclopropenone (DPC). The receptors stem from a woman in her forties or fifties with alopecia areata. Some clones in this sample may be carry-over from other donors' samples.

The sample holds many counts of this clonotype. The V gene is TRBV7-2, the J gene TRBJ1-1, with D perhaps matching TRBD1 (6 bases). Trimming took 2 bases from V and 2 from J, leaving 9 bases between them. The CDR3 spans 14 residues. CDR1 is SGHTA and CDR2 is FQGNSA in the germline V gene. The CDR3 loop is CASSLTGSNTEAFF. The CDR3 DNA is TGTGCCAGCAGCTTAACAGGGAGCAACACTGAAGCTTTCTTT. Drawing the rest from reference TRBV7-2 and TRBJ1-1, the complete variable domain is GAGVSQSPSNKVTEKGKDVELRCDPISGHTALYWYRQSLGQGLEFLIYFQGNSAPDKSGLPSDRFSAERTGGSVSTLTIQRTQQEDSAVYLCASSLTGSNTEAFFGQGTRLTVV.

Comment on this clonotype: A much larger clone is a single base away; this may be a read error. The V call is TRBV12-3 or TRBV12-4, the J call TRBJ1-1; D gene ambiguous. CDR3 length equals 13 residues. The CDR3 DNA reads TGTGCCAGCAGTTTACCTGTGAACACTGAAGTTTTCTTT. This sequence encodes CASSLPVNTEVFF.

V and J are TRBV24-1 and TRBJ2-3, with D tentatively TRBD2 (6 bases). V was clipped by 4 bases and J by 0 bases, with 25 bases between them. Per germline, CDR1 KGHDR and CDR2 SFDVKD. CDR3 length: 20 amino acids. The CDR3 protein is CATSDLIIAENYSSTDTQYF. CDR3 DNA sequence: TGTGCCACCAGTGACCTTATTATAGCGGAAAATTACTCTAGCACAGATACGCAGTATTTT.

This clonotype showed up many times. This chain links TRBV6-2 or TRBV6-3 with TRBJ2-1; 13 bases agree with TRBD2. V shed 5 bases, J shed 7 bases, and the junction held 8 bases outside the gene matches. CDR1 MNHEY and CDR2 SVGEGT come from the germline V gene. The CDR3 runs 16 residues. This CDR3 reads CASSPPGLAGKNEQFF. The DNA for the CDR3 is TGTGCCAGCAGTCCACCGGGACTAGCGGGAAAAAATGAGCAGTTCTTC.

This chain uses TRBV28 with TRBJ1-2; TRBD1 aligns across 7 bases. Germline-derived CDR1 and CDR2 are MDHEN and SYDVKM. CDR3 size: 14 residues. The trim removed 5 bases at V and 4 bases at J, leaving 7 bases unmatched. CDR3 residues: CASSTDRVLYGYTF. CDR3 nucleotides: TGTGCCAGCAGTACCGACAGGGTCCTCTATGGCTACACCTTC.

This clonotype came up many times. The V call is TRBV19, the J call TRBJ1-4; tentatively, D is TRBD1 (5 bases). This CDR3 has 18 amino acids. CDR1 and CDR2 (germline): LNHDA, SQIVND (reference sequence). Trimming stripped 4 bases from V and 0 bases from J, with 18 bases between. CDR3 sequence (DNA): TGTGCCAGTAGTAATTGGTTGACAGCCTATTCAACTAATGAAAAACTGTTTTTT. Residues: CASSNWLTAYSTNEKLFF.

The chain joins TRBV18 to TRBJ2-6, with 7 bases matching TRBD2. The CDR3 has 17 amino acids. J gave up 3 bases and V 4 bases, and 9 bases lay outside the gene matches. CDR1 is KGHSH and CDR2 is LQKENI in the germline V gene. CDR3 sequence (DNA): TGTGCCAGCTCACAGGGACTACCTCCGAATGGGGCCAACGTCCTGACTTTC. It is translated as CASSQGLPPNGANVLTF.

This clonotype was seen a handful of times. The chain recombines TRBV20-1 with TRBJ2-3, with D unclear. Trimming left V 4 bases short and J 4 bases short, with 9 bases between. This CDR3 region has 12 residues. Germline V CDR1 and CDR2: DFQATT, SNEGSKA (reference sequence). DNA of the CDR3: TGCAGTGCTACCAGGAGTGCAGATACGCAGTATTTT. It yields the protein CSATRSADTQYF.

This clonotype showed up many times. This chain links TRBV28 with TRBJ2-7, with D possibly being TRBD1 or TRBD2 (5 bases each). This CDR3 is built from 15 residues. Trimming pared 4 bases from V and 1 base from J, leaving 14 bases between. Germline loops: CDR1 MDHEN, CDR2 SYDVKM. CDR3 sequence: CASSSGTPSSYEQYF. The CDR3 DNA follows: TGTGCCAGCAGTTCCGGGACCCCTTCTTCCTACGAGCAGTACTTC.

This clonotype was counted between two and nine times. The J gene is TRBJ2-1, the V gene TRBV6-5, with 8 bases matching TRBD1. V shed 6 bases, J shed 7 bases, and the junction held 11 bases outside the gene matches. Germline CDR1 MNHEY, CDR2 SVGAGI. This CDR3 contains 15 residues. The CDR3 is CASSRRQGLWNEQFF. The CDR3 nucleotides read TGTGCCAGCAGCCGCCGACAGGGGCTTTGGAATGAGCAGTTCTTC.

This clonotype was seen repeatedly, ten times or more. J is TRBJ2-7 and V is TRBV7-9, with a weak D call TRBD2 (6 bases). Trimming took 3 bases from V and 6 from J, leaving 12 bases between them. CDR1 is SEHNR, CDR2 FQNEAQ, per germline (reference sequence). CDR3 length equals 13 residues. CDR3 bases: TGTGCCAGCAGCTTCAGCGGGTCTGGCGAGCAGTACTTC. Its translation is CASSFSGSGEQYF.

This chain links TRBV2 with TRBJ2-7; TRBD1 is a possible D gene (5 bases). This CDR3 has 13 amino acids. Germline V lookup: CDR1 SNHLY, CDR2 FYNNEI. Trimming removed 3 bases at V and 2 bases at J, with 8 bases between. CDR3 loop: CASSDPRAYEQYF. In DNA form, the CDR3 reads TGTGCCAGCAGTGATCCCAGGGCCTACGAGCAGTACTTC.

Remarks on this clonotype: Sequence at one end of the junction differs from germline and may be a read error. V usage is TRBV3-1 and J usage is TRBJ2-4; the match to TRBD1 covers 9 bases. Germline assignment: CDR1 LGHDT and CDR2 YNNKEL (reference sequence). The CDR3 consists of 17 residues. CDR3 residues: CATSRRDRDSAKNIQYF. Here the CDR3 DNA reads TGTGCCACCAGCCGCCGGGACAGGGACTCTGCCAAAAACATTCAGTACTTC.

In nucleotides, the CDR3 is TGCAGCGCCGGGACAGACAAGAACACTGAAGCTTTCTTT. Protein sequence: CSAGTDKNTEAFF. The chain couples TRBV29-1 to TRBJ1-1; 7 bases are a match to TRBD1. The CDR3 has 13 residues. CDR1 is SQVTM, CDR2 ANQGSEA, per germline. V lost 7 bases, J lost 1 base, and 6 bases stayed unmatched.

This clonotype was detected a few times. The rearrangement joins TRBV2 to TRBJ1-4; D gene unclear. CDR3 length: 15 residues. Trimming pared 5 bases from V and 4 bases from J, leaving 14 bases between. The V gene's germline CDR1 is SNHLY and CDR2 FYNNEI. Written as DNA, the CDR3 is TGTGCCAGCAGTCGACCTGGAACTAATAATGAAAAACTGTTTTTT. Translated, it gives CASSRPGTNNEKLFF.

The CDR3 protein is CSARVIGDQPQHF. DNA for the CDR3: TGCAGTGCTAGAGTCATAGGGGACCAGCCCCAGCATTTT. This chain uses TRBV20-1 with TRBJ1-5, with a tentative D call TRBD1 (5 bases). The CDR3 length is 13 residues. Germline assignment: CDR1 DFQATT and CDR2 SNEGSKA (reference sequence). Trimming cost V 1 base and J 7 bases, with 11 bases left between them.

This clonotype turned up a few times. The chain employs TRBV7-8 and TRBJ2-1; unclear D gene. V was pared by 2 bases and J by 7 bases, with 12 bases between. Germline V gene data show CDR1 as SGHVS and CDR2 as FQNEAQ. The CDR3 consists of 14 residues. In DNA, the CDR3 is TGTGCCAGCAGCTTACCCCCGAAGGCGAATGAGCAGTTCTTC. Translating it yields CASSLPPKANEQFF.

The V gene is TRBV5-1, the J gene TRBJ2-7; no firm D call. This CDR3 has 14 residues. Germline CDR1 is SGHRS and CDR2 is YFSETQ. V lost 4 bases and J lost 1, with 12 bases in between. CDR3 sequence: CASSEDIGSYEQYF. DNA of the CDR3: TGCGCCAGCAGCGAAGACATCGGGTCCTACGAGCAGTACTTC. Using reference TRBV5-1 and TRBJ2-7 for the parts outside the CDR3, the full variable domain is KAGVTQTPRYLIKTRGQQVTLSCSPISGHRSVSWYQQTPGQGLQFLFEYFSETQRNKGNFPGRFSGRQFSNSRSEMNVSTLELGDSALYLCASSEDIGSYEQYFGPGTRLTVT.

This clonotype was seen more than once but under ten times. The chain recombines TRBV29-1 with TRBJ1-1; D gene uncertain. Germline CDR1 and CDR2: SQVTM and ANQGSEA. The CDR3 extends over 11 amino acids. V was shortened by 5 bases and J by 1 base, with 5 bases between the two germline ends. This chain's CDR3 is CSVSRNTEAFF. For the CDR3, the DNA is TGCAGCGTTTCGAGGAACACTGAAGCTTTCTTT. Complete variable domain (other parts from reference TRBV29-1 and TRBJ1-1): SAVISQKPSRDICQRGTSLTIQCQVDSQVTMMFWYRQQPGQSLTLIATANQGSEATYESGFVIDKFPISRPNLTFSTLTVSNMSPEDSSIYLCSVSRNTEAFFGQGTRLTVV.

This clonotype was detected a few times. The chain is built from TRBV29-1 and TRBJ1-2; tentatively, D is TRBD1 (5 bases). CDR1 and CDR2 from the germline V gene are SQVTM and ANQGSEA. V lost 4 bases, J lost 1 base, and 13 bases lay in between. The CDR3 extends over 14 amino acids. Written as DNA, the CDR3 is TGCAGCGTTGTACGGCAGGGCATTAACTATGGCTACACCTTC. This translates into CSVVRQGINYGYTF.

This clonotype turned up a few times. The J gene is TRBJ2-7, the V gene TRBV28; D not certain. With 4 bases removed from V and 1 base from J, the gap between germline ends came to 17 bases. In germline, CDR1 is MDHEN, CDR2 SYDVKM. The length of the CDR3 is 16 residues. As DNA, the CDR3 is TGTGCCAGCAGTTCTGATTGGTTACAAGCTTCCTACGAGCAGTACTTC. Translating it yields CASSSDWLQASYEQYF. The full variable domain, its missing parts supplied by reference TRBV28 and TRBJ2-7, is DVKVTQSSRYLVKRTGEKVFLECVQDMDHENMFWYRQDPGLGLRLIYFSYDVKMKEKGDIPEGYSVSREKKERFSLILESASTNQTSMYLCASSSDWLQASYEQYFGPGTRLTVT.

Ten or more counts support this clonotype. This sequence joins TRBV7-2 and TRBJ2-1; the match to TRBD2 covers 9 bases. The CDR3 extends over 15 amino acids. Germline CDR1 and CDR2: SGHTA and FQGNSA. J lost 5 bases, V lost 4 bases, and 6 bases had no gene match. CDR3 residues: CASSSSGRFDNEQFF. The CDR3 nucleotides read TGTGCCAGCAGCTCGAGCGGGAGGTTCGACAATGAGCAGTTCTTC.

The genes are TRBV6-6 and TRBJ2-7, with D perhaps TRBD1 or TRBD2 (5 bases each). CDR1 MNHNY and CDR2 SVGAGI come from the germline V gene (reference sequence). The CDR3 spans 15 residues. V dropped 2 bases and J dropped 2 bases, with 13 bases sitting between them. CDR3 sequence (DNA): TGTGCCAGCAGTTACGGGGACCCACAGACCTACGAGCAGTACTTC. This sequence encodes CASSYGDPQTYEQYF.

CDR3 amino acids: CASSSQGARGYTF. The CDR3 bases are TGTGCCAGCAGTTCCCAGGGGGCGAGAGGCTACACCTTC. The chain combines TRBV28 with TRBJ1-2; 8 bases line up with TRBD1. V was pared by 4 bases and J by 8 bases, with 6 bases of the junction left unmatched. The CDR3 length is 13 residues. Looked up from germline, CDR1 is MDHEN and CDR2 is SYDVKM.

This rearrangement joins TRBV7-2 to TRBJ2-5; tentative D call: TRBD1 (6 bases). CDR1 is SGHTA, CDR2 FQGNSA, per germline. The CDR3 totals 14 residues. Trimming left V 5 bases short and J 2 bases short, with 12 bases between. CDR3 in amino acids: CASSPRTAQETQYF. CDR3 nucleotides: TGTGCCAGCAGCCCCCGGACAGCTCAAGAGACCCAGTACTTC.